A selection of T cell receptor beta chains follows, all from one sample in a study of cytomegalovirus exposure and HLA in healthy donors. Libraries were prepared by immunoSEQ multiplex PCR; TCRdb keeps only in-frame clonotypes and omits some of them. This table holds more than 95,000 clones, about nine tenths found once. The source material was PBMCs. The receptor set was obtained from a woman aged 18-35 years in good health and CMV-seronegative. Each CDR3 is given with its conserved first and last residue. D genes are given only for firm matches. Where a row states a size, it is once, few, many or the class of an expanded clone; other rows omit it.

TRBD2	.	TRBV5-4	TRBJ2-7	CASSLAGGSYEQYF	TGTGCCAGCAGCTTGGCGGGAGGCTCCTACGAGCAGTACTTC
.	.	TRBV4-1	TRBJ1-3	CASSRLDSSGNTIYF	TGCGCCAGCAGCCGTTTGGACAGCTCTGGAAACACCATATATTTT
.	.	TRBV4-1	TRBJ2-7	CASSPGVDYEQYF	TGCGCCAGCAGCCCGGGAGTCGACTACGAGCAGTACTTC
TRBD1	.	TRBV4-2	TRBJ1-5	CASSHRLITGTGDHQPQHF	TGTGCCAGCAGCCATCGACTAATAACCGGGACAGGGGATCATCAGCCCCAGCATTTT
TRBD2	.	TRBV28	TRBJ2-1	CASPPPLAGHYNEQFF	TGTGCCAGCCCTCCCCCCCTAGCGGGGCACTACAATGAGCAGTTCTTC
.	.	TRBV9	TRBJ2-5	CASSSRGGEETQYF	TGTGCCAGCAGCTCCAGAGGGGGGGAAGAGACCCAGTACTTC
TRBD1	once	TRBV13	TRBJ1-1	CASSFRQGVNTEAFF	TGTGCCAGCAGCTTCCGACAGGGGGTAAATACTGAAGCTTTCTTT
.	.	TRBV5-4	TRBJ1-2	CASSLEGQLVHTF	TGTGCCAGCAGCTTGGAAGGACAGCTTGTCCACACCTTC
TRBD2	.	TRBV7-7	TRBJ2-7	CASSPSSGSGYEQYF	TGTGCTAGCAGTCCCTCTAGCGGGAGTGGATACGAGCAGTACTTC
.	.	TRBV19	TRBJ2-3	CASSIIPTDTQYF	TGTGCCAGTAGTATCATCCCCACAGATACGCAGTATTTT
TRBD1	once	TRBV10-2	TRBJ2-5	CASRRTGEETQYF	TGCGCCAGCAGAAGAACAGGGGAAGAGACCCAGTACTTC
.	.	TRBV9	TRBJ2-2	CASSVRGLSGELFF	TGTGCCAGCAGCGTAAGGGGTTTGTCCGGGGAGCTGTTTTTT
.	few	TRBV12-5	TRBJ2-7	CASGLVLGNPHEQYF	TGTGCTAGTGGTTTGGTACTCGGGAACCCCCACGAGCAGTACTTC
TRBD2	.	TRBV9	TRBJ2-7	CASSARSGATYEQYF	TGTGCCAGCAGCGCACGGAGCGGGGCTACCTACGAGCAGTACTTC
.	.	TRBV10-2	TRBJ1-1	CASSGLANQAGEAFF	TGCGCCAGCAGTGGATTGGCCAATCAGGCGGGCGAAGCTTTCTTT
.	.	TRBV5-1	TRBJ1-2	CASSVRGSGGYTF	TGCGCCAGCAGCGTCCGGGGTTCAGGAGGCTACACCTTC
TRBD2	.	TRBV27	TRBJ2-3	CASSSSLNGLAGVSNTQYF	TGTGCCAGCAGTTCATCCCTCAATGGACTAGCGGGAGTATCGAATACGCAGTATTTT
TRBD1	once	TRBV29-1	TRBJ2-1	CSVAGEWGQGEQFF	TGCAGCGTTGCGGGAGAGTGGGGACAGGGTGAGCAGTTCTTC
TRBD1	few	TRBV7-2	TRBJ2-7	CASSPVGTGQAEQYF	TGTGCCAGCAGCCCCGTGGGGACGGGACAGGCCGAGCAGTACTTC
.	.	TRBV5-1	TRBJ1-4	CASQEATNEKLFF	TGCGCCAGCCAGGAAGCAACTAATGAAAAACTGTTTTTT
TRBD2	.	TRBV23-1	TRBJ2-4	CASRAGSGSIGKNIQYF	TGCGCCAGCAGAGCGGGTAGCGGGAGTATTGGCAAAAACATTCAGTACTTC
.	.	TRBV29-1	TRBJ1-1	CSVSTAQGTEAFF	TGCAGCGTTTCGACAGCCCAGGGAACTGAAGCTTTCTTT
TRBD2	.	TRBV9	TRBJ2-7	CASSPGGAYEQYF	TGTGCCAGCAGTCCGGGAGGGGCCTACGAGCAGTACTTC
TRBD2	.	TRBV5-4	TRBJ2-7	CASSLGTSGRTEQYF	TGTGCCAGCAGCTTAGGGACTAGCGGGAGGACCGAGCAGTACTTC
TRBD1	.	TRBV9	TRBJ2-7	CASSARGSFHTEQYF	TGTGCCAGCAGCGCCAGGGGGTCATTCCACACCGAGCAGTACTTC
TRBD2	.	TRBV5-4	TRBJ2-2	CASSSFLAGGNTGELFF	TGTGCCAGCAGCTCTTTTCTAGCGGGAGGGAATACCGGGGAGCTGTTTTTT
.	.	TRBV6-1	TRBJ2-7	CASSRDYEQYF	TGTGCCAGCAGCAGGGACTACGAGCAGTACTTC
.	.	TRBV7-8	TRBJ2-5	CASSLEGRGRETQYF	TGTGCCAGCAGCTTAGAAGGCCGCGGCCGCGAGACCCAGTACTTC
.	once	TRBV6-5	TRBJ2-3	CASSPLTTPTDTQYF	TGTGCCAGCAGTCCTCTGACTACTCCCACAGATACGCAGTATTTT
.	.	TRBV2	TRBJ2-5	CASRQKSTQETQYF	TGTGCCAGCAGACAGAAATCCACCCAAGAGACCCAGTACTTC
.	.	TRBV18	TRBJ1-5	CASSPGQGKQPQHF	TGTGCCAGCTCACCAGGGCAGGGGAAGCAGCCCCAGCATTTT
TRBD1	.	TRBV6-6	TRBJ1-4	CASSFAGTGDEKLFF	TGTGCCAGCAGTTTCGCGGGGACAGGTGATGAAAAACTGTTTTTT
.	.	TRBV5-6	TRBJ2-3	CASSLSPSGLGTQYF	TGTGCCAGCAGCTTGAGTCCGTCGGGACTTGGGACGCAGTATTTT
TRBD1	.	TRBV4-1	TRBJ1-1	CASSQDGTGAYSEAFF	TGCGCCAGCAGCCAAGACGGGACAGGGGCTTATTCTGAAGCTTTCTTT
.	.	TRBV6-1	TRBJ2-1	CASTVGATRNEQFF	TGTGCCAGCACCGTAGGAGCCACACGGAATGAGCAGTTCTTC
TRBD2	.	TRBV7-6	TRBJ2-1	CASSSKASGGYNEQFF	TGTGCCAGCAGCTCTAAAGCTAGCGGGGGTTACAATGAGCAGTTCTTC
TRBD2	once	TRBV7-8	TRBJ2-3	CASSLLAGEGTDTQYF	TGTGCCAGCAGCTTACTAGCGGGAGAGGGCACAGATACGCAGTATTTT
.	.	TRBV7-9	TRBJ2-3	CASSLLGDTQYF	TGTGCCAGCAGCTTACTCGGGGATACGCAGTATTTT
TRBD1	.	TRBV29-1	TRBJ2-5	CSVEDYGTGGRETQYF	TGCAGCGTTGAAGATTATGGGACAGGGGGCCGGGAGACCCAGTACTTC
TRBD2	.	TRBV7-9	TRBJ2-3	CASSPGPSGGGNTDTQYF	TGTGCCAGCAGCCCCGGCCCTTCTGGCGGGGGAAACACAGATACGCAGTATTTT
TRBD1	once	TRBV7-8	TRBJ1-5	CASSPSSQGTQPQHF	TGTGCCAGCAGCCCTTCCTCACAGGGGACGCAGCCCCAGCATTTT
.	.	TRBV11-3	TRBJ1-1	CASSPRTPTEAFF	TGTGCCAGCAGCCCCCGGACACCTACTGAAGCTTTCTTT